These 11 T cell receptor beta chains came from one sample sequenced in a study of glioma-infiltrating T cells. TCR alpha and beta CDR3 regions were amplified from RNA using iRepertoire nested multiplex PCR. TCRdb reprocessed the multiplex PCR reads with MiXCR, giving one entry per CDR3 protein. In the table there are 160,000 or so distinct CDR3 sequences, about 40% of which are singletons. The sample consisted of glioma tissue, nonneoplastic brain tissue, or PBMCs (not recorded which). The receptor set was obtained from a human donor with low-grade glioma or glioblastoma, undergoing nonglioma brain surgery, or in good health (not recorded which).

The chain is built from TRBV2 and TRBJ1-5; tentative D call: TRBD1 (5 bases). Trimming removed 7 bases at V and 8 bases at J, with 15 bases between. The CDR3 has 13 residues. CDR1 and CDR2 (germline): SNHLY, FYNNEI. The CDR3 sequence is CASTAGINKPQHF. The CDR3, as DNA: TGTGCCAGCACTGCAGGGATAAATAAGCCCCAGCATTTT.

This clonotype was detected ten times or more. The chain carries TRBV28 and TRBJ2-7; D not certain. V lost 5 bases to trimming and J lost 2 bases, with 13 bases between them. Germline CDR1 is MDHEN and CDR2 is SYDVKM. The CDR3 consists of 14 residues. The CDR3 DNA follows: TGTGCCAGCAGTGACACCTCATCTACCTACGAGCAGTACTTC. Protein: CASSDTSSTYEQYF.

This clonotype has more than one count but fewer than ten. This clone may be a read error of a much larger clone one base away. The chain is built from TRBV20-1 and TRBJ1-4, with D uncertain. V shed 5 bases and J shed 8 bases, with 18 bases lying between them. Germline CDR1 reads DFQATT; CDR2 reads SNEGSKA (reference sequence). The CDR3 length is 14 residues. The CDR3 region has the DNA TGCAGTGCTCGACGAGCCCTGGCGGGAGAAAAACTGTTTTTT. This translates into CSARRALAGEKLFF.

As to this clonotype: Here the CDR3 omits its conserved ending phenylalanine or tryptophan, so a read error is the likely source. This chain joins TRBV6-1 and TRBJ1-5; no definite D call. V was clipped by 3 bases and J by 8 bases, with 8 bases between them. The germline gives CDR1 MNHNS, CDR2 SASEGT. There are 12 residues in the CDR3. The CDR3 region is CASSDVRKPQHL. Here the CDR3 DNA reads TGTGCCAGCAGTGACGTGAGAAAGCCCCAGCATCTT.

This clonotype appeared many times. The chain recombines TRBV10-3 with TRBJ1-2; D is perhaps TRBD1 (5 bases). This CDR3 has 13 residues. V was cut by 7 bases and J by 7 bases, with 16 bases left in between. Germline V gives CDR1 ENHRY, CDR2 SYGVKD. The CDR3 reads CAITTGDTVGYTF. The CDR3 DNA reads TGTGCCATCACCACAGGAGACACCGTTGGCTACACCTTC.

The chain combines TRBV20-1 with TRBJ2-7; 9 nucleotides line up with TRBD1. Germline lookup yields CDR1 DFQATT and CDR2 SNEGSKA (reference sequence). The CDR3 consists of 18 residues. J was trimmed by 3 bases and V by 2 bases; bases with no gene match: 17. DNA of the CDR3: TGCAGTGCTAGACCCCGGACAGGGGTCAAATCAAGTGACTACGAGCAGTACTTC. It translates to CSARPRTGVKSSDYEQYF.

This chain's CDR3 is CASSSLGSSYNEQFF. CDR3 nucleotides: TGTGCCAGCTCCTCTCTAGGCAGCTCCTACAATGAGCAGTTCTTC. This chain connects TRBV7-2 to TRBJ2-1; D uncertain. Germline V gives CDR1 SGHTA, CDR2 FQGNSA. The V and J ends lost 8 bases and 0 bases respectively, with 14 bases between them. The CDR3 extends over 15 amino acids.

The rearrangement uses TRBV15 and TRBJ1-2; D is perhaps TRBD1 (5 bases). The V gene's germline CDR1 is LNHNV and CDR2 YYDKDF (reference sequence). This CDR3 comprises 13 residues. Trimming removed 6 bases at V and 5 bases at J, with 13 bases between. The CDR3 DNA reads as TGTGCCACCAGAAGACCGACAGTATATGGCTACACCTTC. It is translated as CATRRPTVYGYTF.

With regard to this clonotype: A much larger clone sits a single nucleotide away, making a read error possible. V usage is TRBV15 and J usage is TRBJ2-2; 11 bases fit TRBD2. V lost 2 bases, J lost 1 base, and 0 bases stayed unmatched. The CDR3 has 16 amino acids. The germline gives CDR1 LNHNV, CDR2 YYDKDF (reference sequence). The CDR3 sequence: CATSRTSGGNTGELFF. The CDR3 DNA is TGTGCCACCAGCAGAACTAGCGGGGGGAACACCGGGGAGCTGTTTTTT.

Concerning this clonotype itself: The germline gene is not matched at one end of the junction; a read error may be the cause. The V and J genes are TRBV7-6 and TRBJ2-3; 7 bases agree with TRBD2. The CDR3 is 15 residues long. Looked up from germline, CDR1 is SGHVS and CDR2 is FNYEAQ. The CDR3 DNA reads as TGTGCCAGCAGCCGTTGGACTAGAGGGACCGATAGGCAGTATTTT. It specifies CASSRWTRGTDRQYF.

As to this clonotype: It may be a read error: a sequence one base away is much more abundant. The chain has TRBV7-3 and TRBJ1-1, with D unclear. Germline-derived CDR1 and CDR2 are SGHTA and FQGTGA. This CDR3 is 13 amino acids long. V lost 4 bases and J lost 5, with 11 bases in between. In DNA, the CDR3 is TGTGCCAGCAGCTCACACATGGAAACTGAAGCTTTCTTT. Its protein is CASSSHMETEAFF.